These 16 T cell receptor beta chains came from one sample sequenced in a study of blood T cell repertoires in COVID-19. This table comes from immunoSEQ multiplex PCR, and its TCRdb copy is limited to in-frame clones, with some not included. The repertoire holds roughly 100,000 clones, with 89% as singletons. The sequenced sample was peripheral blood. Source of these receptors: a woman aged 70 to 79 with acute or convalescent COVID-19.

The chain has TRBV4-1 and TRBJ1-4, with TRBD1 matching 8 bases. The V gene end was trimmed by 0 bases and the J gene end by 0 bases; junction bases not matched to a gene: 9. Germline V CDR1 and CDR2: MGHRA, YSYEKL. The CDR3 is made up of 19 amino acids. The CDR3 DNA reads TGCGCCAGCAGCCAAGATTGGGGACAGGCCTATGCAACTAATGAAAAACTGTTTTTT. This encodes CASSQDWGQAYATNEKLFF.

This chain connects TRBV10-2 to TRBJ2-3; 8 bases map to TRBD2. Germline lookup yields CDR1 WSHSY and CDR2 SAAADI. The ends lost 8 bases at V and 6 bases at J; junction bases unmatched: 16. The CDR3 extends over 16 amino acids. CDR3 sequence reads: CASRRRGSGVTDTQYF. The DNA for the CDR3 is TGCGCCAGCCGCCGGCGGGGTAGCGGGGTCACGGATACGCAGTATTTT.

With regard to this clone: One end of the junction does not line up with germline, which may come from a read error. This chain uses TRBV4-1 with TRBJ1-3, with TRBD1 as a possible D gene (5 bases). The CDR3 loop spans 16 amino acids. CDR1 and CDR2 from the germline V gene are MGHRA and YSYEKL. The DNA for the CDR3 is TGCGCCAGCAGACAAGGAGACAGCCCGACTCTAAACACCATATATTTT. Protein: CASRQGDSPTLNTIYF.

CDR3 amino acids: CASSDEGLWDTEAFF. The CDR3, as DNA: TGTGCCAGCAGTGATGAGGGCCTGTGGGACACTGAAGCTTTCTTT. The rearrangement links TRBV6-1 to TRBJ1-1, with no clear D. The germline CDR1 and CDR2 sequences are MNHNS and SASEGT. Trimming took 3 bases from V and 3 from J, leaving 14 bases between them. The CDR3 has 15 residues.

Here the CDR3 DNA reads TGTGCCAGCCAACTATCAAGATACTCTGGAAACACCATATATTTT. Its protein is CASQLSRYSGNTIYF. The J gene is TRBJ1-3, the V gene TRBV6-5, with no clear D. The CDR3 length is 15 residues. Trimming removed 8 bases at V and 0 bases at J, with 14 bases between. The germline CDR1 and CDR2 sequences are MNHEY and SVGAGI.

The chain is built from TRBV24-1 and TRBJ1-2, with D possibly matching TRBD1 (6 bases). This CDR3 contains 12 residues. In germline, CDR1 is KGHDR, CDR2 SFDVKD. V lost 9 bases and J lost 4, with 11 bases in between. CDR3 in amino acids: CATQNRAYGYTF. The CDR3 bases are TGTGCCACCCAGAACAGGGCCTATGGCTACACCTTC.

The chain carries TRBV6-5 and TRBJ1-5; 7 nucleotides match TRBD1. CDR1 and CDR2 from the germline V gene are MNHEY and SVGAGI. The CDR3 has 14 amino acids. Trimming took 4 bases from V and 6 from J; bases not matched to a gene: 6. CDR3 amino acids: CASSFGRGIQPQHF. The CDR3 DNA follows: TGTGCCAGCAGTTTTGGCAGGGGGATTCAGCCCCAGCATTTT.

The V and J genes are TRBV28 and TRBJ1-3, with D unclear. V dropped 8 bases and J dropped 2 bases, with 7 bases sitting between them. Per the germline V gene, CDR1 is MDHEN and CDR2 is SYDVKM. This CDR3 region has 12 residues. CDR3 coding DNA: TGTGCCAGCGCGGGGACTGGAAACACCATATATTTT. This sequence encodes CASAGTGNTIYF.

The chain uses TRBV11-3 and TRBJ2-1; D possibly corresponds to TRBD1 (6 bases). Trimming took off 0 bases at V and 4 bases at J, with 10 bases between the two ends. The CDR3 loop spans 15 amino acids. Per germline, CDR1 SGHNT and CDR2 YENEEA. The CDR3 sequence is CASSLEGARYNEQFF. DNA of the CDR3: TGTGCCAGCAGCTTAGAGGGGGCGCGGTACAATGAGCAGTTCTTC.

The chain employs TRBV11-2 and TRBJ2-2; D call uncertain. Trimming shortened V by 2 bases and J by 5 bases, and 6 bases separated the two germline ends. CDR3 length equals 13 residues. CDR1 SGHAT and CDR2 FQNNGV come from the germline V gene. The CDR3 protein is CASSLLSTGELFF. The DNA of the CDR3 is TGTGCCAGCAGCTTACTTTCTACCGGGGAGCTGTTTTTT.

The rearrangement links TRBV5-4 to TRBJ1-1; D may be TRBD1 (6 bases). The germline V and J ends were trimmed by 4 bases and 1 base, with 11 bases remaining between them. The CDR3 sequence is 14 residues long. Germline V gene lookup returns CDR1 SGHNT and CDR2 YYREEE (reference sequence). The CDR3 bases are TGTGCCAGCAGCCGGGACACATGGAACACTGAAGCTTTCTTT. It translates to CASSRDTWNTEAFF.

This chain uses TRBV9 with TRBJ1-3; D is perhaps TRBD1 (6 bases). This CDR3 spans 15 amino acids. The V gene's germline CDR1 is SGDLS and CDR2 YYNGEE. V lost 4 bases and J lost 2, with 13 bases in between. Here the CDR3 DNA reads TGTGCCAGCAGCTCCGGGACACACACTGGAAACACCATATATTTT. It specifies CASSSGTHTGNTIYF.

In its sample, this clone was seen once. The V gene is TRBV27, the J gene TRBJ2-3; 7 nucleotides agree with TRBD1. J gave up 0 bases and V 6 bases, and 3 bases lay outside the gene matches. Per the germline V gene, CDR1 is MNHEY and CDR2 is SMNVEV (reference sequence). This CDR3 comprises 14 residues. The CDR3 loop is CASRKQGSTDTQYF. The CDR3 coding sequence is TGTGCCAGCAGAAAACAGGGGAGCACAGATACGCAGTATTTT.

The genes are TRBV6-6 and TRBJ1-5; weak D call: TRBD1 (5 bases). The CDR3 has 14 residues. CDR1 is MNHNY, CDR2 SVGAGI, per germline (reference sequence). V lost 6 bases and J 0 bases, leaving 9 bases between the germline ends. The CDR3: CASSQGYSNQPQHF. The DNA of the CDR3 is TGTGCCAGCAGCCAGGGTTATAGCAATCAGCCCCAGCATTTT.

CDR3 nucleotides: TGTGCCACCCGATCCCTAGTGGGCGGGAGAGGTGGGGCCAACGTCCTGACTTTC. This gives the protein CATRSLVGGRGGANVLTF. V usage is TRBV15 and J usage is TRBJ2-6; 7 bases align to TRBD2. The CDR3 has 18 residues. Germline-derived CDR1 and CDR2 are LNHNV and YYDKDF (reference sequence). The junction had 16 bases not matched to a gene; V was cut back by 8 bases and J by 3 bases.

J is TRBJ2-4 and V is TRBV5-6, with 8 bases fitting TRBD2. J gave up 2 bases and V 3 bases, and 10 bases lay outside the gene matches. The CDR3 length is 17 residues. The germline V gene encodes CDR1 SGHDT and CDR2 YYEEEE. The DNA of the CDR3 is TGTGCCAGCAGCTCCTTGTCGAGCGGGGGAACCAAAAACATTCAGTACTTC. As protein: CASSSLSSGGTKNIQYF. The variable domain in full, completed from reference TRBV5-6 and TRBJ2-4, reads DAGVTQSPTHLIKTRGQQVTLRCSPKSGHDTVSWYQQALGQGPQFIFQYYEEEERQRGNFPDRFSGHQFPNYSSELNVNALLLGDSALYLCASSSLSSGGTKNIQYFGAGTRLSVL.